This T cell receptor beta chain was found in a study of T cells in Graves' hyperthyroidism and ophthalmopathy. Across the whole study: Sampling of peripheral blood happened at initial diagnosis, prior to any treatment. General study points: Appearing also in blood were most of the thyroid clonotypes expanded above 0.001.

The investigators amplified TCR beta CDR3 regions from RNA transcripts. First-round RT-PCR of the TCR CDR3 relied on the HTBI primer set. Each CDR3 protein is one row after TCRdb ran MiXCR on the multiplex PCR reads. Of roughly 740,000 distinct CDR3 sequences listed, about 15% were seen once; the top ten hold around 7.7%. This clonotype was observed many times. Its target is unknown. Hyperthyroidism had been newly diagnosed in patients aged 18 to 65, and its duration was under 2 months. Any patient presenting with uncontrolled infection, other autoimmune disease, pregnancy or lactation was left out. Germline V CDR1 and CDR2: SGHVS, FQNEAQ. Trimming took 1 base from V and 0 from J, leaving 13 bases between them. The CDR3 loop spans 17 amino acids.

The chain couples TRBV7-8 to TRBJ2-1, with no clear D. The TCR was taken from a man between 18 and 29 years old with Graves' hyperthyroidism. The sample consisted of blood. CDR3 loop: CASSLGRTTSSYNEQFF. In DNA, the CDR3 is TGTGCCAGCAGCTTAGGACGAACGACGAGCTCCTACAATGAGCAGTTCTTC.